This T cell receptor beta chain is drawn from a study of T cells in Graves' hyperthyroidism and ophthalmopathy. Overall study findings and caveats: Most clonotypes expanded in the thyroid (above 0.001) were also present in blood. From stable hyperthyroidism, ophthalmopathy was set apart by a 13 V-J model.

To note about this clonotype: The antigen remains unidentified. The junction and the germline gene differ at one end; a read error may be behind it.

Germline V gives CDR1 SNHLY, CDR2 FYNNEI. CDR3 length equals 15 residues. Graves' hyperthyroidism is called stable when ophthalmopathy does not progress within 18 months. Hyperthyroidism in the patients, aged 18 to 65, was newly diagnosed and under 2 months in duration. The TCR beta CDR3 regions underwent amplification using RNA transcripts as the source. Researchers ran a first-round RT-PCR on the TCR CDR3 using the HTBI primer set. TCRdb fed the multiplex PCR reads into MiXCR, producing one record per CDR3 protein. The data contain more than 35,000 distinct CDR3 sequences, about half of them singletons.

The TCR sequence derives from a woman aged 45 to 65 with Graves' hyperthyroidism. The chain uses TRBV2 and TRBJ1-4; D is uncertain. The sequenced sample was peripheral blood or thyroid tissue (not recorded which). The CDR3 sequence is CAGSEAKALDEKLFF. DNA of the CDR3: TGTGCCGGCAGTGAAGCCAAGGCTCTTGATGAAAAACTGTTTTTT.